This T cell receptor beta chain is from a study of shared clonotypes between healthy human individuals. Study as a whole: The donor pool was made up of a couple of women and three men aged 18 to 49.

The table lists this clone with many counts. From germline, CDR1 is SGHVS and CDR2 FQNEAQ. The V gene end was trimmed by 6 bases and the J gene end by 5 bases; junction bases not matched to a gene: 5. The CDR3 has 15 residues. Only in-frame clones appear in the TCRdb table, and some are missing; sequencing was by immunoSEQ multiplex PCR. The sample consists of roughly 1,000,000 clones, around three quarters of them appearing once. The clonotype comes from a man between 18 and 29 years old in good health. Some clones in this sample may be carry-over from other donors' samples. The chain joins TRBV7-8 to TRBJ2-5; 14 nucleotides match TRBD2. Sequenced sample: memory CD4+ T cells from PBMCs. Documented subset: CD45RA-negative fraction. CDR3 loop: CASRATSGRVETQYF. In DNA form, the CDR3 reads TGTGCCAGCAGGGCGACTAGCGGGAGGGTGGAGACCCAGTACTTC.